What follows are 21 T cell receptor beta chains derived from one specimen sequenced in a study of identical twins. MiXCR, run by TCRdb on the 5' RACE reads, gives a single entry per CDR3 protein. The data hold under 900,000 distinct CDR3 sequences, with around an eighth observed a single time. These sequences were also reported in another study, on yellow fever vaccine responses in identical twins.

The specimen sequenced was PBMCs. Source of these receptors: a woman aged 18-35 years in good health.

J is TRBJ2-7 and V is TRBV20-1, with 11 bases fitting TRBD1. Germline values: CDR1 DFQATT, CDR2 SNEGSKA (reference sequence). V gave up 5 bases and J gave up 4 bases; unmatched junction bases: 7. The CDR3 is 14 residues long. The CDR3 nucleotides are TGCAGTGCTCCGGGGGGGGACAGGGGGTACGAGCAGTACGTC. Encoded protein: CSAPGGDRGYEQYV.

CDR3 DNA: TGTGCCAGCAGCCACGGGACAGAGTACGAGCAGTACTTC. This gives the protein CASSHGTEYEQYF. The chain combines TRBV12-3 or TRBV12-4 with TRBJ2-7; TRBD1 aligns across 7 bases. V was clipped by 6 bases and J by 4 bases; unmatched bases: 6. This CDR3 spans 13 amino acids.

This clonotype was found a few times. This chain joins TRBV12-3 or TRBV12-4 and TRBJ1-2, with D uncertain. This CDR3 has 12 amino acids. V lost 7 bases, J lost 4 bases, and 10 bases lay in between. The DNA of the CDR3 is TGTGCCAGCAATAAGAAGGGCTATGGCTACACCTTC. Its protein product is CASNKKGYGYTF.

The chain is built from TRBV20-1 and TRBJ2-2; no clear D gene. The length of the CDR3 is 11 residues. V was trimmed by 6 bases and J by 7 bases, leaving 9 bases between them. The germline CDR1 and CDR2 sequences are DFQATT and SNEGSKA (reference sequence). CDR3 region: CSALRSGELFF. The CDR3 DNA follows: TGCAGTGCCCTTCGGAGCGGGGAGCTGTTTTTT.

The rearrangement links TRBV20-1 to TRBJ2-7; TRBD2 matches 11 bases. The junction had 6 bases not matched to a gene; V was cut back by 6 bases and J by 2 bases. CDR3 length equals 14 residues. Germline lookup yields CDR1 DFQATT and CDR2 SNEGSKA (reference sequence). This chain's CDR3 is CSANSGRAPYEQYF. CDR3 sequence (DNA): TGCAGTGCGAATAGCGGGAGGGCCCCCTACGAGCAGTACTTC.

V is TRBV27 and J is TRBJ1-2; D is ambiguous. V was clipped by 0 bases and J by 6 bases, with 8 bases between them. Germline CDR1 MNHEY, CDR2 SMNVEV (reference sequence). The CDR3 runs to 13 residues. The CDR3 nucleotides read TGTGCCAGCAGTTTATCTAGGGTCCATGGCTACACCTTC. The encoded protein is CASSLSRVHGYTF.

The chain couples TRBV6-1 to TRBJ2-1, with 13 bases that match TRBD2. V dropped 8 bases and J dropped 5; count of bases not matched to a gene: 6. The germline CDR1 and CDR2 sequences are MNHNS and SASEGT. The CDR3 totals 15 residues. As DNA, the CDR3 is TGTGCCAGCGGGGCCGGGACTAGCGGGAACAATGAGCAGTTCTTC. Translated: CASGAGTSGNNEQFF.

This clonotype was seen only once. The chain employs TRBV10-3 and TRBJ2-6; unclear D gene. The length of the CDR3 is 19 residues. V lost 2 bases and J lost 0, with 17 bases in between. Germline V CDR1 and CDR2: ENHRY, SYGVKD. The chain's CDR3 is CAISEALPGRHSGANVLTF. In nucleotides, the CDR3 is TGTGCCATCAGTGAGGCCCTTCCCGGACGTCACTCTGGGGCCAACGTCCTGACTTTC.

This chain links TRBV6-5 with TRBJ2-7; 8 bases are shared with TRBD1. The J segment lost 7 bases and the V segment lost 2 bases, leaving 10 bases of the junction unmatched. Germline CDR1 and CDR2: MNHEY and SVGAGI. The CDR3 consists of 15 residues. Here the CDR3 reads CASSYPGQELREQYF. CDR3 coding DNA: TGTGCCAGCAGTTACCCGGGACAGGAACTACGGGAGCAGTACTTC.

This clonotype was counted at least ten times. DNA for the CDR3: TGTGCCAGCAGCGTAGCTCCCGAGCAAGATACGCAGTATTTT. It translates to CASSVAPEQDTQYF. The rearrangement links TRBV9 to TRBJ2-3; D remains ambiguous. Germline lookup yields CDR1 SGDLS and CDR2 YYNGEE. V lost 0 bases, J lost 5 bases, and 10 bases lay in between. The CDR3 is made up of 14 amino acids.

DNA of the CDR3: TGCAGTGCTAGACCAACCGGGACACAAAGAGGAGCTTTCTTT. Protein product: CSARPTGTQRGAFF. This sequence joins TRBV20-1 and TRBJ1-1, with D possibly matching TRBD1 (6 bases). Between the trimmed V and J ends, which lost 2 bases and 10 bases, there was a span of 20 bases. The germline gives CDR1 DFQATT, CDR2 SNEGSKA (reference sequence). This CDR3 contains 14 residues.

The sample holds a few counts of this clonotype. V gene TRBV7-9 combines with J gene TRBJ1-6, with D tentatively TRBD1 (5 bases). Germline V gene data show CDR1 as SEHNR and CDR2 as FQNEAQ (reference sequence). The V end was cut by 5 bases, the J end by 6 bases, with 14 bases between. CDR3 size: 15 residues. The CDR3 region is CASSPLGDPNSPLHF. The CDR3 bases are TGTGCCAGCAGCCCCCTGGGGGATCCTAATTCACCCCTCCACTTT.

This clonotype was seen a handful of times. The V gene is TRBV5-1, the J gene TRBJ2-2; a possible D gene is TRBD2 (6 bases). The germline V gene has CDR1 SGHRS and CDR2 YFSETQ. V was shortened by 1 base and J by 7 bases, with 14 bases between the two germline ends. The CDR3 is 15 residues long. CDR3 DNA: TGCGCCAGCAGCTTGAATCTGGGTAGCGGCGGGGAGCTGTTTTTT. Its protein product is CASSLNLGSGGELFF.

This clonotype was counted a few times. The gene calls are TRBV11-2 and TRBJ2-5; 8 bases are shared with TRBD1. From germline, CDR1 is SGHAT and CDR2 FQNNGV. V gave up 0 bases and J gave up 5 bases; unmatched junction bases: 14. The CDR3 covers 18 residues. Written as DNA, the CDR3 is TGTGCCAGCAGCTTAGATCGAGACAACAGGGGGAGCACGGAGACCCAGTACTTC. This codes for CASSLDRDNRGSTETQYF.

The chain has TRBV20-1 and TRBJ2-1; TRBD1 matches at 8 bases. The germline CDR1 and CDR2 sequences are DFQATT and SNEGSKA (reference sequence). CDR3 length: 16 residues. V shed 6 bases and J 8 bases; nucleotides not matched to a gene: 18. For the CDR3, the DNA is TGCAGTGCCCCAAACCCCGCGGGACAGGTGGGGGATGAGCAGTTCTTC. It is translated as CSAPNPAGQVGDEQFF.

The gene calls are TRBV10-3 and TRBJ2-2; either TRBD1 or TRBD2 may fit D (5 bases each). The CDR3 consists of 16 residues. Trimming cost V 2 bases and J 7 bases, with 17 bases left between them. Germline CDR1 reads ENHRY; CDR2 reads SYGVKD. This CDR3 reads CAISERDPRGGGELFF. The CDR3 DNA reads TGTGCCATCAGTGAGCGGGACCCGAGGGGCGGCGGGGAGCTGTTTTTT.

The chain couples TRBV20-1 to TRBJ1-5, with D unresolved. The V gene lost 3 bases and the J gene lost 5 bases, with 14 bases spanning the gap. Germline V gives CDR1 DFQATT, CDR2 SNEGSKA (reference sequence). The CDR3 has 14 residues. This CDR3 is CSASSADVDQPQHF. CDR3 bases: TGCAGTGCTAGTTCGGCCGACGTAGATCAGCCCCAGCATTTT.

This clonotype has just a few counts. This rearrangement joins TRBV4-2 to TRBJ2-1; 8 positions match TRBD2. The CDR3 contains 15 residues. After removal of 4 bases from V and 9 bases from J, the junction contained 11 bases not matched to a gene. The germline V gene has CDR1 LGHNA and CDR2 YNFKEQ. The CDR3 is CASSLGSGSVPEQFF. The CDR3 nucleotides read TGTGCCAGCAGCCTCGGGAGCGGGAGTGTTCCTGAGCAGTTCTTC.

J is TRBJ2-3 and V is TRBV10-3, with 12 bases identical to TRBD2. V lost 4 bases and J lost 2; bases outside the gene matches: 10. The CDR3 is 18 residues long. The germline CDR1 and CDR2 sequences are ENHRY and SYGVKD. This chain's CDR3 is CAISARTGTSGLTDTQYF. DNA for the CDR3: TGTGCCATCAGTGCCCGAACGGGGACTAGCGGGCTCACAGATACGCAGTATTTT.

The chain employs TRBV3-1 and TRBJ2-1; D not certain. Germline loops: CDR1 LGHDT, CDR2 YNNKEL (reference sequence). Trimming removed 3 bases from V and 3 bases from J, with 12 bases in between. CDR3 length: 15 residues. CDR3 sequence: CASSQGALIYNEQFF. CDR3 DNA: TGTGCCAGCAGCCAGGGCGCACTCATCTACAATGAGCAGTTCTTC.

This clonotype was observed a handful of times. The rearrangement uses TRBV11-2 and TRBJ2-1; perhaps D is TRBD1 or TRBD2 (6 bases each). V shed 2 bases and J shed 6 bases, with 17 bases lying between them. The CDR3 covers 16 residues. Germline CDR1 SGHAT, CDR2 FQNNGV. CDR3 protein: CASSLSGLGGRNEQFF. CDR3 sequence (DNA): TGTGCCAGCAGCTTATCGGGTTTGGGGGGCCGCAATGAGCAGTTCTTC.